The clone carrying this TCR beta chain was seen only once. What it recognizes is unknown. The entry originates in a study of T cell responses to AZD1222 COVID-19 vaccine. The study's findings and limits: Spike-specific TCR repertoires showed rising breadth and depth after two AZD1222 doses. The sample set comprised mostly white British donors with more females, and clonal diversity was possibly underestimated. The number of AZD1222 recipients seropositive at baseline was only 6 or 7. Repertoires in all cases were sampled only once the peak T cell response had passed.

CDR3 size: 17 residues. The germline CDR1 and CDR2 sequences are SGHTA and FQGNSA. The V segment lost 3 bases and the J segment 1 base; nucleotides outside the gene matches: 8. Sequenced by immunoSEQ multiplex PCR; TCRdb stores in-frame clones only, minus some. Of 150,000 to 200,000 clones listed, around 92% are singletons. The chain recombines TRBV7-2 with TRBJ1-3; TRBD1 matches 8 bases. Sequencing used peripheral blood, obtained 28 days after the second AZD1222 dose. This sequence originates from an adult who received the AZD1222 COVID-19 vaccine. The CDR3 nucleotides read TGTGCCAGCAGCTTGGAGACAGGGGCCGTTTCTGGAAACACCATATATTTT. Translation: CASSLETGAVSGNTIYF. The variable domain in full, with the rest retrieved from reference TRBV7-2 and TRBJ1-3, is GAGVSQSPSNKVTEKGKDVELRCDPISGHTALYWYRQSLGQGLEFLIYFQGNSAPDKSGLPSDRFSAERTGGSVSTLTIQRTQQEDSAVYLCASSLETGAVSGNTIYFGEGSWLTVV.